This T cell receptor beta chain was sequenced during a study of CD8+CD57+ T cells in acquired aplastic anemia. For the study at large: DNA recovered from sorted CD4+ and CD8+ cells had a mean of approximately 3 ug. General study points: CD8+ Simpson's diversity showed no significant patient-control difference.

Details on this clonotype: Its antigen is unknown.

V lost 6 bases, J lost 2 bases, and 6 bases stayed unmatched. The CDR3 covers 15 residues. CDR1 and CDR2 (germline): LNHDA, SQIVND (reference sequence). Investigators profiled TCR beta VDJ and CDR3 from genomic DNA template. TCRdb fed the reads into MiXCR, producing one record per CDR3 protein. The sample carries about 68,000 distinct CDR3 sequences, roughly half recorded once. Sequencing was done on a sample of sorted CD4+, CD8+, or CD8+CD57+ T cells (not recorded which) from PBMCs. This receptor was taken from a human donor in good health, serving as a control. The genes are TRBV19 and TRBJ2-3, with 9 bases lining up with TRBD1. DNA for the CDR3: TGTGCCAGTAGGCCTGGGACAGGGACCACAGATACGCAGTATTTT. Protein sequence: CASRPGTGTTDTQYF. The whole variable domain, filled in from reference TRBV19 and TRBJ2-3, reads DGGITQSPKYLFRKEGQNVTLSCEQNLNHDAMYWYRQDPGQGLRLIYYSQIVNDFQKGDIAEGYSVSREKKESFPLTVTSAQKNPTAFYLCASRPGTGTTDTQYFGPGTRLTVL.